This T cell receptor beta chain was identified during a study of Ad26.COV2.S vaccination and SARS-CoV-2 variants listed by TCRdb under 2021. About the full investigation: Vaccine-arm donors were drawn from COV1001, a multicentre, randomized, double-blind, placebo-controlled phase I-IIa trial of Ad26.COV2.S in healthy adults. Ad26.COV2.S was given intramuscularly at 5x10^10 or 1x10^11 viral particles, as a single shot or as two shots 56 days apart. The specificity and breadth of SARS-CoV-2-reactive T cell receptors after Ad26.COV2.S vaccination were assessed by TCRbeta repertoire sequencing. The TCR-sequenced set comprised approximately 30 samples: some 20 Ad26.COV2.S vaccine recipients, 5 placebo recipients and 8 SARS-CoV-2 convalescent individuals. Participants in the trial were split at random into five groups of five each, receiving low-dose or high-dose Ad26.COV2.S once or twice, or else placebo on both occasions. Investigators did not know the trial group allocation while performing experiments and assessing outcomes. The full study reports these points: The study was not powered for comparison of responses between vaccine doses or regimens. Higher spike-specific TCR breadth was observed in Ad26.COV2.S recipients than in placebo recipients (P = 0.0014). Comparable non-spike TCR breadth was observed between vaccine and placebo recipients, consistent with only spike being contained in the vaccine. It was noted by the authors that total T cell responses may have been underestimated by the TCR breadth and depth analyses. Substantial breadth of spike-specific CD8+ and CD4+ T cell responses was reported after vaccination.

Concerning this clone itself: Its antigen specificity is not known. No base qualities exist here, and no much larger clone lies one base off it.

The treatment or condition label for this specimen denotes: some 19 received Ad26.COV2.S at low or high dose, single or two shots; about 5 received placebo; per-sample allocation not given. Repertoires of vaccine and placebo recipients were sequenced from samples taken on day 63 after the first injection. In Cohort 1b, 25 or so adults aged 18-55 years were enrolled at a single site in Boston, USA, between 29 July and 7 August 2020. Ad26.COV2.S consisted of a replication-incompetent adenovirus type 26 vector by which a prefusion-stabilized SARS-CoV-2 spike protein from the original Wuhan strain was expressed. The germline V gene sets CDR1 to SGHTA and CDR2 to FQGTGA. Unmatched junction bases come to 17, with V trimmed by 5 bases and J by 7 bases. From cysteine to phenylalanine, the CDR3 is 18 amino acids long. Kept here is only the CDR3 DNA, which spans 54 bases and is read in frame from base 1. The immunoSEQ Assay was the method used to sequence TCRbeta CDR3 regions. After extraction, genomic DNA underwent amplification by bias-controlled multiplex PCR, followed by high-throughput sequencing. From the authors' description of their analysis: Collapsing and filtering of sequences were performed to quantify the absolute abundance of each unique TCRbeta CDR3 region. T cell fraction was estimated by normalization of TCRbeta template counts to usable DNA, with usable DNA being measured through amplification of reference genes present in all nucleated cells. Repertoire TCRs were annotated as SARS-CoV-2-specific by exact matching of V gene, CDR3 amino acid sequence and J gene to a known reactive TCR set. MIRA supplied the reference SARS-CoV-2 TCR set, which was filtered for enrichment in COVID-19-positive ImmuneCODE repertoires so that public or cross-reactive TCRs were removed. Drawing on the MIRA antigens, annotated TCRs were analysed further at the level of specific ORF or position within ORF. Depth was the summed frequency of annotated unique rearrangements, while breadth was defined as annotated unique rearrangements over total unique productive rearrangements. TCR breadth was compared between groups using two-sided Wilcoxon rank-sum tests. TCRdb carries this immuneACCESS record with in-frame sequences only. Its versions omit some clonotypes, under half of them owing to an unresolved V gene in the studies checked, with the rest unexplained. That table furnishes V, J and clone size, whereas the DNA furnished D and trimming. The sample data list roughly 350,000 clones, and roughly 90% of these were observed just once. Jointly, the top ten make up 6.4% of the sample.

This clonotype was sampled from a person aged 18-60 years who received the Ad26.COV2.S COVID-19 vaccine or a placebo. Recombination connected TRBV7-3 to TRBJ2-1, and 10 junctional nucleotides match TRBD2. The sample consisted of peripheral blood, taken in a trial of Ad26.COV2.S vaccine versus placebo. The nucleotide sequence is given as TGTGCCAGCAGCCGCCTGGCTCTACTAGCGGGGAGGGGGAATGAGCAGTTCTTC. This encodes CASSRLALLAGRGNEQFF.